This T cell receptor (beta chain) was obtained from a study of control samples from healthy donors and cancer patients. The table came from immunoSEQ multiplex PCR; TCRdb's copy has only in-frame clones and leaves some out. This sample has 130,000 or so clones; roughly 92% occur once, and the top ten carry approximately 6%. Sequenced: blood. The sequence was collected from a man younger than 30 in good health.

CDR3 in amino acids: CASSTGYGYTF. CDR3 nucleotides: TGTGCCAGCTCCACGGGATATGGCTACACCTTC. The gene calls are TRBV6-5 and TRBJ1-2; D gene ambiguous. The CDR3 length is 11 residues. Germline CDR1 reads MNHEY; CDR2 reads SVGAGI. Trimming removed 8 bases at V and 5 bases at J, with 9 bases between.